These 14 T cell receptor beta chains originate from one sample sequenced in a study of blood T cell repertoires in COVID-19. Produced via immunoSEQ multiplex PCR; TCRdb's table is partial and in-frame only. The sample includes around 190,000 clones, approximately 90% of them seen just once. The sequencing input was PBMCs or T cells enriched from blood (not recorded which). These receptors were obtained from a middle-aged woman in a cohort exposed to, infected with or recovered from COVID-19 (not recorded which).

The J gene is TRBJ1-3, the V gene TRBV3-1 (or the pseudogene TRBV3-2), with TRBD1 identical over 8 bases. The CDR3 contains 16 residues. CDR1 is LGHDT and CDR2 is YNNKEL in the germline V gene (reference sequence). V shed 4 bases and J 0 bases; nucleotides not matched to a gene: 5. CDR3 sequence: CASSLDRGRSGNTIYF. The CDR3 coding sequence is TGTGCCAGCAGCCTAGACAGGGGACGCTCTGGAAACACCATATATTTT.

CDR3 protein: CSVNIPGYNGYTF. The CDR3 bases are TGCAGCGTTAATATACCCGGGTACAATGGCTACACCTTC. J is TRBJ1-2 and V is TRBV29-1, with no clear D. The CDR3 runs 13 residues. V was trimmed by 5 bases and J by 6 bases, leaving 16 bases between them. CDR1 and CDR2 (germline): SQVTM, ANQGSEA.

The CDR3 is CASSWRGGRETQYF. The CDR3 DNA follows: TGTGCCAGCAGCTGGAGGGGGGGGCGAGAGACCCAGTACTTC. This chain uses TRBV11-3 with TRBJ2-5, with D maybe TRBD2 (7 bases). The CDR3 consists of 14 residues. Germline V gene lookup returns CDR1 SGHNT and CDR2 YENEEA. V was cut by 4 bases and J by 4 bases, with 13 bases left in between. The full variable domain, rest sourced from reference TRBV11-3 and TRBJ2-5, is EAGVVQSPRYKIIEKKQPVAFWCNPISGHNTLYWYLQNLGQGPELLIRYENEEAVDDSQLPKDRFSAERLKGVDSTLKIQPAELGDSAVYLCASSWRGGRETQYFGPGTRLLVL.

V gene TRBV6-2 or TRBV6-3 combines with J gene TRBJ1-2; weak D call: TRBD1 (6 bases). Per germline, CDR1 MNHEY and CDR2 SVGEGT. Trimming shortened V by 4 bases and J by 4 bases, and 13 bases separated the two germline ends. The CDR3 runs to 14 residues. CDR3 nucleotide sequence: TGTGCCAGCAGTTTGACAGGAGGTCTCTATGGCTACACCTTC. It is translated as CASSLTGGLYGYTF.

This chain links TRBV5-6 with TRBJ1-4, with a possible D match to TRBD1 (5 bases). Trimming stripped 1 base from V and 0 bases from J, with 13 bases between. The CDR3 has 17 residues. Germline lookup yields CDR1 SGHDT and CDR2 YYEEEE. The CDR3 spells CASSLRGSASTNEKLFF. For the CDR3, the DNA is TGTGCCAGCAGCTTGAGGGGCTCGGCTTCAACTAATGAAAAACTGTTTTTT.

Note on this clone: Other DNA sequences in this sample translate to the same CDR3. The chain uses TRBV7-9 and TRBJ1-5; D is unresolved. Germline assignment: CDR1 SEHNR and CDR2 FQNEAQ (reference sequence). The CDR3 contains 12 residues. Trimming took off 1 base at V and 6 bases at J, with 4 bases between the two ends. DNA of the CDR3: TGTGCCAGCAGCTTAGGGAGTCAGCCCCAGCATTTT. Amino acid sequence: CASSLGSQPQHF.

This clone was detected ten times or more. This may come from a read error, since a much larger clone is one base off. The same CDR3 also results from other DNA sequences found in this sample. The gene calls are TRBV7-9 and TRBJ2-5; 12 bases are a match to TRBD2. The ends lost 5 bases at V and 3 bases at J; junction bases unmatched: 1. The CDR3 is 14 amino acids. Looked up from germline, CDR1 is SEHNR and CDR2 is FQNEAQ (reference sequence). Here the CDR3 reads CASSRTSGKETQYF. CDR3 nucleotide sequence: TGTGCCAGCAGCCGGACTAGCGGGAAAGAGACCCAGTACTTC.

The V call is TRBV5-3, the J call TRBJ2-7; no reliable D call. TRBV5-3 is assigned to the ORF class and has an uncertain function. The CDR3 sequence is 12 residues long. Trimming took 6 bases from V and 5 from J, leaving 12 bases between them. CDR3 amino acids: CARIDRFHEQYF. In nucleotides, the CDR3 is TGTGCCAGAATAGATCGCTTTCACGAGCAGTACTTC.

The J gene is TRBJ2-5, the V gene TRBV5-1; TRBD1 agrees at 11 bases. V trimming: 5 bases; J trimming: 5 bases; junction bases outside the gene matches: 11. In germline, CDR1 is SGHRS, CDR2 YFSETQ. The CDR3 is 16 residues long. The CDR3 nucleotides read TGCGCCAGCAGACCGGACAGGGGGCCAGGAGGGGAGACCCAGTACTTC. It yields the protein CASRPDRGPGGETQYF.

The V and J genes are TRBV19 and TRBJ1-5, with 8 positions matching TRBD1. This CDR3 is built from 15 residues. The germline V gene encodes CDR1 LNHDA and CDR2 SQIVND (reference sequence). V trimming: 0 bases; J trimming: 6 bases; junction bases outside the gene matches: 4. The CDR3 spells CASSIDQGTGQPQHF. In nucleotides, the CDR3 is TGTGCCAGTAGTATAGATCAGGGGACAGGTCAGCCCCAGCATTTT.

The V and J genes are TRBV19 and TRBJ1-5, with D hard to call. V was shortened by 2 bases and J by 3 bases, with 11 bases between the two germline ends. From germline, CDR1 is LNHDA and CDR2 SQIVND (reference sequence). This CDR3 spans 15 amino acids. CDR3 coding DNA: TGTGCCAGTAGTATATCGGGGAGCGTCAATCAGCCCCAGCATTTT. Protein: CASSISGSVNQPQHF.

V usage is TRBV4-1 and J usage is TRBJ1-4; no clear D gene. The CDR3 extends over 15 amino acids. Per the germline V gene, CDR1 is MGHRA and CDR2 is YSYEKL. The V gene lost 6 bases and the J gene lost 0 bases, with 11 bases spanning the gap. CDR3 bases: TGCGCCAGCAGGGGTCGACAAGCAACTAATGAAAAACTGTTTTTT. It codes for CASRGRQATNEKLFF.

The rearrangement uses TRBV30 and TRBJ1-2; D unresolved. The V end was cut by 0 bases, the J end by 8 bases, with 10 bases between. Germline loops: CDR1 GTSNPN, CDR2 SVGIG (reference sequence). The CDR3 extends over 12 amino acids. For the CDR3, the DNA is TGTGCCTGGAGTGTACTCGGAGGCGGCTACACCTTC. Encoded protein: CAWSVLGGGYTF.

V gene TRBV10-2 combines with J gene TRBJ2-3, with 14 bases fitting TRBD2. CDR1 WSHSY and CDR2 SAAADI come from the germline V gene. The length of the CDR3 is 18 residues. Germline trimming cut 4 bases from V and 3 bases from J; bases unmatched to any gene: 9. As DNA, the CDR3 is TGCGCCAGCAGTGCCATCCTGACTAGCGGGGGGGTGACAGATACGCAGTATTTT. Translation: CASSAILTSGGVTDTQYF.